This T cell receptor beta chain emerged from a study of human T cells and chemical hapten exposure. Germline CDR1 MNHEY, CDR2 SVGAGI. V was clipped by 3 bases and J by 2 bases, with 10 bases between them. The CDR3 is 14 residues long. Time point reported: patch test 1, 2 weeks after DPC sensitization. The treatment here: therapeutic diphenylcyclopropenone sensitization with weekly scalp DPC. TCRdb fed the RACE reads into MiXCR, producing one record per CDR3 protein. The table has tens of thousands of distinct CDR3 sequences, approximately 8% seen once. This clonotype has at least ten counts. This chain links TRBV6-5 with TRBJ1-1, with D perhaps matching TRBD1 (6 bases). This TCR was recovered from a woman younger than 45 with alopecia areata. Some clones in this sample may be carry-over from other donors' samples. The source material was whole blood, sampled in connection with sensitization to the hapten diphenylcyclopropenone (DPC). CDR3 sequence: CASSYRDTNTEAFF. The CDR3 DNA is TGTGCCAGCAGTTATCGGGACACCAACACTGAAGCTTTCTTT.